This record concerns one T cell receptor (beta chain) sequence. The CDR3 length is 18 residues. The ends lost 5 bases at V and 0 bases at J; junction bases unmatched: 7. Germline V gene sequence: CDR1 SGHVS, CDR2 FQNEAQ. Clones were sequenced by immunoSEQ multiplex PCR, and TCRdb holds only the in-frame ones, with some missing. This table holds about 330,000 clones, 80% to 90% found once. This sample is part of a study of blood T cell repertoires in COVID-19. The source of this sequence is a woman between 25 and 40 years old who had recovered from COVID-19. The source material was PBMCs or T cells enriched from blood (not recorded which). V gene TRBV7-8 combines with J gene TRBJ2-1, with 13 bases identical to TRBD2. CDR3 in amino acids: CASSTRLAGGPSYNEQFF. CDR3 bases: TGTGCCAGCAGCACCCGACTAGCGGGGGGCCCCTCCTACAATGAGCAGTTCTTC.